This TCR beta chain comes out of a study of OX40 agonist ivuxolimab in advanced cancers. Study-level information: Three patients, one with hepatocellular carcinoma and two with cutaneous melanoma, achieved partial responses.

Data came from immunoSEQ multiplex PCR; TCRdb stores just in-frame clones and leaves some out. The sample contains tens of thousands of clones, over 90% of which appear only once. This CDR3 region has 14 residues. CDR1 is LGHNA, CDR2 YSLEER, per germline. After removal of 3 bases from V and 7 bases from J, the junction contained 8 bases not matched to a gene. This clone turned up a few times. The TCR comes from an adult with an advanced solid tumor such as melanoma, head and neck, liver or kidney cancer. The material sequenced was CD4+ or CD8+ T cells sorted from blood, taken in a trial of the OX40 agonist ivuxolimab. This chain uses TRBV4-3 with TRBJ1-2; the match to TRBD1 covers 7 bases. In nucleotides, the CDR3 is TGCGCCAGCAGCCAGGCCACAGGGGTATCTGGCTACACCTTC. It codes for CASSQATGVSGYTF.